A selection of T cell receptor beta chains follows, all from one sample in a study of blood T cell repertoires in COVID-19. Method: immunoSEQ multiplex PCR; TCRdb's copy keeps in-frame clones and lacks some. The repertoire includes 200,000 or so clones, around 84% of them detected once, and 3% to 3.5% sits in the top ten. The sequenced material came from peripheral blood. The receptors come from a man aged 55 to 70 with acute or convalescent COVID-19. CDR3s include the opening cysteine and the closing phenylalanine or tryptophan. The D gene is left open where the match is weak. Expanded clones get a size class; other rows say once, few or many, or leave the size out.

CDR3aa	CDR3nt	j_gene	v_gene	abundance	d_gene
CASSLALAGTDTQYF	TGTGCCAGCAGCTTAGCCCTAGCGGGCACAGATACGCAGTATTTT	TRBJ2-3	TRBV7-2	-	TRBD2
CASSLRAGARTGELFF	TGTGCCAGCAGCTTAAGGGCGGGGGCGCGGACCGGGGAGCTGTTTTTT	TRBJ2-2	TRBV11-2	-	-
CASSLVRLRKGGTDTQYF	TGCGCCAGCAGCTTGGTGCGACTGCGGAAGGGGGGCACAGATACGCAGTATTTT	TRBJ2-3	TRBV5-1	-	-
CASSRSGGLAYEQYF	TGTGCCAGCAGCCGAAGCGGGGGGCTTGCCTACGAGCAGTACTTC	TRBJ2-7	TRBV14	-	TRBD2
CASSLGGGQSPLHF	TGTGCCAGCAGCTTAGGCGGGGGCCAATCACCCCTCCACTTT	TRBJ1-6	TRBV7-2	few	-
CASSQPDRVGTDTQYF	TGTGCCAGCAGCCAACCTGACAGGGTCGGCACAGATACGCAGTATTTT	TRBJ2-3	TRBV3-1/TRBV3-2	-	TRBD1
CASSPGTGIPSSVNEQFF	TGTGCCAGCAGCCCAGGGACAGGTATCCCCTCATCGGTCAATGAGCAGTTCTTC	TRBJ2-1	TRBV11-2	once	TRBD1
CASSLPTTGKTNEKLFF	TGTGCCAGCAGCTTGCCCACTACAGGGAAGACTAATGAAAAACTGTTTTTT	TRBJ1-4	TRBV5-4	-	-
CSVERQQETQYF	TGCAGCGTAGAAAGACAGCAAGAGACCCAGTACTTC	TRBJ2-5	TRBV29-1	-	-
CASSRTGTSGGVEQFF	TGTGCCAGCAGCCGAACCGGGACTAGCGGGGGGGTAGAGCAGTTCTTC	TRBJ2-1	TRBV7-6	few	TRBD2
CAWSPGTPRTDTQYF	TGTGCCTGGAGTCCCGGGACTCCGCGCACAGATACGCAGTATTTT	TRBJ2-3	TRBV30	-	-
CASSSGATSHIQYF	TGTGCCAGCAGCTCTGGAGCAACGTCTCACATTCAGTACTTC	TRBJ2-4	TRBV7-2	few	-
CASSLLAGGDYNEQFF	TGTGCCAGTAGTCTTCTAGCGGGGGGCGACTACAATGAGCAGTTCTTC	TRBJ2-1	TRBV19	once	TRBD2
CASSQEAAQETQYF	TGTGCCAGTAGTCAGGAAGCGGCCCAAGAGACCCAGTACTTC	TRBJ2-5	TRBV19	-	-
CASSLEARQGSTDTQYF	TGCGCCAGCAGCCTAGAGGCTAGACAGGGGAGCACAGATACGCAGTATTTT	TRBJ2-3	TRBV4-1	-	TRBD1
CASSLGGQAGYTF	TGTGCCAGCAGCTTGGGGGGACAGGCGGGCTACACCTTC	TRBJ1-2	TRBV7-9	-	TRBD1
CASSFPPLYEQYF	TGTGCCAGCAGTTTTCCCCCCCTCTACGAGCAGTACTTC	TRBJ2-7	TRBV12-3/TRBV12-4	-	-
CASSLEGTGITDTQYF	TGCGCCAGCAGCTTGGAGGGGACAGGAATCACAGATACGCAGTATTTT	TRBJ2-3	TRBV5-1	-	TRBD1
CASAGGTDNQPQHF	TGTGCCAGCGCTGGAGGAACGGACAATCAGCCCCAGCATTTT	TRBJ1-5	TRBV28	-	-
CASSLQGPTEAFF	TGTGCCAGCAGCTTACAGGGGCCCACTGAAGCTTTCTTT	TRBJ1-1	TRBV7-9	-	-
CASSLQGAGTEAFF	TGTGCCAGCAGCCTACAGGGGGCGGGCACTGAAGCTTTCTTT	TRBJ1-1	TRBV7-9	-	TRBD1
CASSLGQGVRNTEAFF	TGCGCCAGCAGCTTGGGACAGGGAGTAAGGAACACTGAAGCTTTCTTT	TRBJ1-1	TRBV5-1	-	TRBD1
CASSEARRGPRAGELFF	TGTGCCAGCAGTGAAGCGAGGAGGGGCCCAAGGGCCGGGGAGCTGTTTTTT	TRBJ2-2	TRBV2	-	-
CASSLWTSGGTDTQYF	TGTGCCAGCAGTTTATGGACTAGCGGGGGCACAGATACGCAGTATTTT	TRBJ2-3	TRBV28	-	TRBD2
CASTQGAGGTEAFF	TGCGCCAGCACCCAGGGGGCTGGCGGCACTGAAGCTTTCTTT	TRBJ1-1	TRBV5-1	once	TRBD1
CASSPTGITEAFF	TGTGCCAGCAGCCCCACAGGGATCACTGAAGCTTTCTTT	TRBJ1-1	TRBV7-3	-	-
CASSQFRVGTEAFF	TGTGCCAGCAGCCAATTCCGGGTGGGCACTGAAGCTTTCTTT	TRBJ1-1	TRBV14	once	-
CASSLGLAGGQDTQYF	TGTGCCAGCAGCTTAGGCCTAGCGGGGGGGCAAGATACGCAGTATTTT	TRBJ2-3	TRBV7-8	once	TRBD2
CAVRDFGYTF	TGTGCCGTCCGGGATTTTGGCTACACCTTC	TRBJ1-2	TRBV28	once	-
CASSSTGGTNEKLFF	TGTGCCAGCAGTTCCACAGGGGGAACTAATGAAAAACTGTTTTTT	TRBJ1-4	TRBV28	-	TRBD1
CAWSFSSDLVF	TGTGCCTGGAGTTTTTCCAGTGACTTGGTCTTT	TRBJ1-1	TRBV30	-	-
CASSTLVIRNTGELFF	TGTGCCAGCAGCACCTTAGTTATCCGGAACACCGGGGAGCTGTTTTTT	TRBJ2-2	TRBV28	-	-
CASSSWDRWRVGYGYTF	TGTGCCAGCAGCTCCTGGGACAGATGGAGGGTTGGCTATGGCTACACCTTC	TRBJ1-2	TRBV7-8	-	TRBD1
CASSEPGESHYGYTF	TGTGCCAGCAGTGAACCCGGAGAAAGCCACTATGGCTACACCTTC	TRBJ1-2	TRBV2	-	-
CASSLAAGGSGELFF	TGCGCCAGCAGCTTGGCGGCCGGGGGTTCCGGGGAGCTGTTTTTT	TRBJ2-2	TRBV5-1	few	-
CASSTTSLGLHLWRWAEAFF	TGTGCCAGCAGCACGACTAGCCTTGGGCTGCACCTATGGAGGTGGGCTGAAGCTTTCTTT	TRBJ1-1	TRBV7-9	-	-
CASSSGDRGHYGYTF	TGTGCCAGCAGTTCCGGGGACAGGGGCCACTATGGCTACACCTTC	TRBJ1-2	TRBV6-2/TRBV6-3	-	TRBD1
CARGLDTQYF	TGTGCCAGGGGACTCGATACGCAGTATTTT	TRBJ2-3	TRBV2	-	-
CASSLGVMAPQHF	TGTGCCAGCAGCTTGGGTGTTATGGCGCCCCAGCATTTT	TRBJ1-5	TRBV5-5	-	-
CASSLRTGELFF	TGTGCCAGCAGTTTGAGGACCGGGGAGCTGTTTTTT	TRBJ2-2	TRBV27	-	-
CASSPPGRGDAYEQYF	TGTGCCAGTAGCCCCCCGGGGCGGGGGGACGCCTACGAGCAGTACTTC	TRBJ2-7	TRBV19	-	TRBD2
CASRGQGARRSYNEQFF	TGTGCCAGTAGGGGACAGGGGGCGAGGAGGTCCTACAATGAGCAGTTCTTC	TRBJ2-1	TRBV19	few	TRBD1
CASSHGQGFYEQYF	TGCGCCAGCAGCCATGGACAGGGATTCTACGAGCAGTACTTC	TRBJ2-7	TRBV5-1	-	TRBD1
CSVERGYEQYF	TGCAGCGTTGAACGGGGCTACGAGCAGTACTTC	TRBJ2-7	TRBV29-1	-	-
CASSPPQGIQETQYF	TGTGCCAGCTCACCACCGCAGGGGATCCAAGAGACCCAGTACTTC	TRBJ2-5	TRBV18	once	-
CASSLPLNEKLFF	TGTGCCAGCAGTTTACCCCTTAATGAAAAACTGTTTTTT	TRBJ1-4	TRBV28	-	-
CASSLAQGTTEAFF	TGTGCCAGCAGCTTGGCACAGGGGACCACTGAAGCTTTCTTT	TRBJ1-1	TRBV7-3	-	TRBD1
CASSSGTGVGNQPQHF	TGTGCCAGCAGTTCCGGGACAGGGGTAGGCAATCAGCCCCAGCATTTT	TRBJ1-5	TRBV6-2/TRBV6-3	-	TRBD1
CASSYSGGTGGNSPQYF	TGTGCCAGCAGTTATTCGGGCGGGACAGGGGGAAACAGTCCTCAGTACTTC	TRBJ2-7	TRBV7-3	-	TRBD1